This T cell receptor beta chain was profiled in a study of OX40 agonist ivuxolimab in advanced cancers. Background on the study: Averaging around 60 years in age, with a range of about 20 to 90, the cohort was approximately 84% male. Prior therapy, whether anti-PD-1, anti-PD-L1 or anti-CTLA-4, was allowed, and more than 35% had some.

As regards this clone: Its antigen is not known.

Study-level points and caveats: No antigen was identified for the clonally expanded peripheral T cells.

Here immunoSEQ multiplex PCR was the method, and the copy in TCRdb shows in-frame clones only, minus some. The table has under 20,000 clones, about 77% seen once. The J segment lost 2 bases and the V segment lost 4 bases, leaving 10 bases of the junction unmatched. Per germline, CDR1 ENHRY and CDR2 SYGVKD. CDR3 length equals 16 residues. The genes are TRBV10-3 and TRBJ1-2, with 7 bases that match TRBD1. The receptor's source is an adult with an advanced solid tumor such as melanoma, head and neck, liver or kidney cancer. Here the sequenced sample was CD4+ or CD8+ T cells sorted from blood, taken in a trial of the OX40 agonist ivuxolimab. CDR3 coding DNA: TGTGCCATCAGTGTATCCCCGACAGGGTCCAACTATGGCTACACCTTC. It yields the protein CAISVSPTGSNYGYTF.